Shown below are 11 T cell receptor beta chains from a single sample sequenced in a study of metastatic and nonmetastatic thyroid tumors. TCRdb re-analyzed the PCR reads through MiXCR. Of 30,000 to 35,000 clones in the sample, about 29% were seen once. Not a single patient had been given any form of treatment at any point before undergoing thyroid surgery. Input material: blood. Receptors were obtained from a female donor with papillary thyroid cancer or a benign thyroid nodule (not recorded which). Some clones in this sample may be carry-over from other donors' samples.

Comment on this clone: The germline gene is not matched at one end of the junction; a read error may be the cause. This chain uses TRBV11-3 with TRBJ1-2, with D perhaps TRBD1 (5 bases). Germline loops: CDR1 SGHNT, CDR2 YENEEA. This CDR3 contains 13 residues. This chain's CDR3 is CAISIYRHYGYTF. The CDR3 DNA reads TGTGCCATCAGCATCTACAGGCACTATGGCTACACCTTC.

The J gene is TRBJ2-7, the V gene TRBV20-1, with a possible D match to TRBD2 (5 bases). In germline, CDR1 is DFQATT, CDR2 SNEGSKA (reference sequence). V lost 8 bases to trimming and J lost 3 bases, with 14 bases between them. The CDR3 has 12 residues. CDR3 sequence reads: CSWRTSDYEQYF. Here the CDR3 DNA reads TGCAGTTGGAGGACGAGCGACTACGAGCAGTACTTC.

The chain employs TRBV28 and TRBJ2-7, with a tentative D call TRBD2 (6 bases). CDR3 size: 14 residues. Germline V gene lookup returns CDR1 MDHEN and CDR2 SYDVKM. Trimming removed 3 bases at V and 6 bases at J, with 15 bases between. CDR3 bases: TGTGCCAGCAGTTTTGGGGGGTCAGACTCCGAGCAGTACTTC. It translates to CASSFGGSDSEQYF.

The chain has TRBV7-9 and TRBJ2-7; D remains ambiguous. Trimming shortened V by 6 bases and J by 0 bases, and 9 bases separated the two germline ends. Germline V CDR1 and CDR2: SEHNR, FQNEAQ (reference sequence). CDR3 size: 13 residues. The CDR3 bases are TGTGCCAGCAGATTAACTGTCTCCTACGAGCAGTACTTC. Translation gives CASRLTVSYEQYF.

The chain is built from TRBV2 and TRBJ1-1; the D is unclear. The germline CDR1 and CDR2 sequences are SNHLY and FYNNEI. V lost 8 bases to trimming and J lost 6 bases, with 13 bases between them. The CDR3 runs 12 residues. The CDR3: CASSVGGAEAFF. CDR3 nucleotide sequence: TGTGCCAGCTCTGTTGGTGGGGCTGAAGCTTTCTTT. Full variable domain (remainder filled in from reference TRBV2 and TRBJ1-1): EPEVTQTPSHQVTQMGQEVILRCVPISNHLYFYWYRQILGQKVEFLVSFYNNEISEKSEIFDDQFSVERPDGSNFTLKIRSTKLEDSAMYFCASSVGGAEAFFGQGTRLTVV.

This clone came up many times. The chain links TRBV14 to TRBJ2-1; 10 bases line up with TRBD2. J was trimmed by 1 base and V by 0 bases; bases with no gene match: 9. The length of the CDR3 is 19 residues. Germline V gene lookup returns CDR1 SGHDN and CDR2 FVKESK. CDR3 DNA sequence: TGTGCCAGCAGCCAAGAAGACTGGACTAGCGGACCGTCCTACAATGAGCAGTTCTTC. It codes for CASSQEDWTSGPSYNEQFF.

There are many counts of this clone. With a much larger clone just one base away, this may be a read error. Here the CDR3 DNA reads TGCGCCAGCAGCCAAGGGGAGGCAGGCTACGGGCAGTACTTC. Translation: CASSQGEAGYGQYF. The chain uses TRBV4-1 and TRBJ2-7, with a tentative D call TRBD2 (6 bases). The CDR3 has 14 amino acids. Germline V gene sequence: CDR1 MGHRA, CDR2 YSYEKL.

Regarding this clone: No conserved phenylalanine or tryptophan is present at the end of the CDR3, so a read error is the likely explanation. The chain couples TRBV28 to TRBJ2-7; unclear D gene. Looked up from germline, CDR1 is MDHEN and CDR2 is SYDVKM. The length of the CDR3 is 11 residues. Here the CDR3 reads CGSSLTDEQYL. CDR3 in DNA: TGTGGCAGCAGTTTAACTGACGAGCAGTACTTA.

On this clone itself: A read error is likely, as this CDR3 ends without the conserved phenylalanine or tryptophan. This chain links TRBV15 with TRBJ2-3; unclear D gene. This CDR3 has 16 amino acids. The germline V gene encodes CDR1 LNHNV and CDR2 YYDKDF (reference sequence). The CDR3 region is CATSRDNWGSTDTQYV. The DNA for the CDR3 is TGTGCAACCAGCAGAGATAATTGGGGATCCACAGATACGCAGTATGTT.

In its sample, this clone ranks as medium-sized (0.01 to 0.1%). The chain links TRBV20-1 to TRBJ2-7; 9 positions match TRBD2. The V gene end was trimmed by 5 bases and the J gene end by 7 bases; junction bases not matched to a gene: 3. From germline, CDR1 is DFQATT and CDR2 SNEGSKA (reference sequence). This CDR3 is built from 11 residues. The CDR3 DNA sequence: TGCAGTGCTGGGACTAGCCAGGAGCAGTACTTC. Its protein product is CSAGTSQEQYF.

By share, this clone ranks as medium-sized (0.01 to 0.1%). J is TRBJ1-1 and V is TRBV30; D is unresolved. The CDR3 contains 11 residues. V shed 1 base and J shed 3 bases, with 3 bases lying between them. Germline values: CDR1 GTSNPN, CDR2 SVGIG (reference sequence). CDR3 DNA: TGTGCCTGGAGTGCAGACACTGAAGCTTTCTTT. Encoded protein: CAWSADTEAFF.